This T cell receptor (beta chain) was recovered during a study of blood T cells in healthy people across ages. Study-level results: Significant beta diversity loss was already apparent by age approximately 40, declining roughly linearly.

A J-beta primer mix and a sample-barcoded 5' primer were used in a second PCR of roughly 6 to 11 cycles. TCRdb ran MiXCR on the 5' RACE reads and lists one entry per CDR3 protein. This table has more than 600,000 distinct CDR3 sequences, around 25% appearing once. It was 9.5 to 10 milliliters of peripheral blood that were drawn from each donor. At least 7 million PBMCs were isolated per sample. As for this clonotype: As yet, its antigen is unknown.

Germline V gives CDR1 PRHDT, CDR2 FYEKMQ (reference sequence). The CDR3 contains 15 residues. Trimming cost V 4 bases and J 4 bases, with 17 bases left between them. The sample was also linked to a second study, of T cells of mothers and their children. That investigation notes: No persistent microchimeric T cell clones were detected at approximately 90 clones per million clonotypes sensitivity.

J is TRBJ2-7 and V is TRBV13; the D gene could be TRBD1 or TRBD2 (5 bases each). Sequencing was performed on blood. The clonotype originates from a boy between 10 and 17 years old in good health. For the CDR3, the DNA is TGTGCCAGCAGCTCATCCGGGACGATTGCTTACGAGCAGTACTTC. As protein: CASSSSGTIAYEQYF.